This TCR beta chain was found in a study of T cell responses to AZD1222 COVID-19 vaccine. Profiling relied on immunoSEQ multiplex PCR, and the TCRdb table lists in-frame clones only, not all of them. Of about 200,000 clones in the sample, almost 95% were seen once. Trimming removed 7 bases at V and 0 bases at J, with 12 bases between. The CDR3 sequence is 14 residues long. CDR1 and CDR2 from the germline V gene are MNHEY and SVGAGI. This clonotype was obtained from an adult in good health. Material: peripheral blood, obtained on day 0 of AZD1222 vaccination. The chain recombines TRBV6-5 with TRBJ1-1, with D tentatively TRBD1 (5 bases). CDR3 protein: CASTKDTVNTEAFF. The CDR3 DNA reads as TGTGCCAGCACTAAGGACACGGTGAACACTGAAGCTTTCTTT.